These 21 T cell receptor beta chains came from one sample sequenced in a study of T cell repertoires in cytomegalovirus infection. TCRdb recomputed calls from the reads with MiXCR, one row per CDR3 protein. The sample contains hundreds of thousands of distinct CDR3 sequences, 20% to 25% of which appear only once. Sequencing was carried out using CD8+ T cells from PBMCs. The receptors derive from a human donor in good health (CMV status not recorded). Some clones in this sample may be carry-over from other donors' samples.

This clonotype occurred many times. This chain connects TRBV7-6 to TRBJ2-7; unclear D gene. The CDR3 loop spans 13 amino acids. The germline V gene has CDR1 SGHVS and CDR2 FNYEAQ. The ends were cut back, 0 bases at V and 1 base at J, with 4 bases in the middle. The CDR3 DNA sequence: TGTGCCAGCAGCTTAGCCGGGTCCTACGAGCAGTACTTC. Amino acid sequence: CASSLAGSYEQYF. Full variable domain (remainder filled in from reference TRBV7-6 and TRBJ2-7): GAGVSQSPRYKVTKRGQDVALRCDPISGHVSLYWYRQALGQGPEFLTYFNYEAQQDKSGLPNDRFSAERPEGSISTLTIQRTEQRDSAMYRCASSLAGSYEQYFGPGTRLTVT.

A few counts support this clonotype. CDR3 DNA: TGTGCCAGCTCACCACCGTGGGCTTACAATGAGCAGTTCTTC. Translated: CASSPPWAYNEQFF. The chain recombines TRBV18 with TRBJ2-1; D is ambiguous. The V and J ends lost 0 bases and 4 bases respectively, with 7 bases between them. Looked up from germline, CDR1 is KGHSH and CDR2 is LQKENI. The CDR3 length is 14 residues.

In its sample, this clonotype was seen a few times. This rearrangement joins TRBV7-9 to TRBJ2-1; TRBD2 matches 8 bases. The CDR3 consists of 13 residues. The germline V gene has CDR1 SEHNR and CDR2 FQNEAQ (reference sequence). V was pared by 6 bases and J by 9 bases, with 7 bases of the junction left unmatched. In DNA form, the CDR3 reads TGTGCCAGCAGGCATACTAGCGGTAGTGAGCAGTTCTTC. The encoded protein is CASRHTSGSEQFF.

This clonotype was recorded at least ten times. V and J are TRBV7-9 and TRBJ2-7; D call uncertain. The germline gives CDR1 SEHNR, CDR2 FQNEAQ (reference sequence). V lost 5 bases and J lost 5, with 7 bases in between. The CDR3 runs 11 residues. The CDR3 DNA follows: TGTGCCAGCAGCGGGCGTAACGAGCAGTACTTC. It specifies CASSGRNEQYF.

The chain couples TRBV15 to TRBJ1-1, with a possible D match to TRBD1 (6 bases). Trimming removed 4 bases at V and 3 bases at J, with 15 bases between. This CDR3 is built from 15 residues. The germline V gene has CDR1 LNHNV and CDR2 YYDKDF (reference sequence). The CDR3, as DNA: TGTGCCACCAGCAAACACCAGGGGTATTACACTGAAGCTTTCTTT. Translation: CATSKHQGYYTEAFF. The complete variable domain, with remaining parts taken from reference TRBV15 and TRBJ1-1, reads DAMVIQNPRYQVTQFGKPVTLSCSQTLNHNVMYWYQQKSSQAPKLLFHYYDKDFNNEADTPDNFQSRRPNTSFCFLDIRSPGLGDTAMYLCATSKHQGYYTEAFFGQGTRLTVV.

In regard to this clonotype: This sequence may be a read error, since a much larger clone differs from it by one base. The V gene is TRBV7-9, the J gene TRBJ2-6; D is unclear. CDR1 and CDR2 (germline): SEHNR, FQNEAQ (reference sequence). The CDR3 loop spans 15 amino acids. The chain's CDR3 is CASSLVQSGTNVLTF. In DNA, the CDR3 is TGTGCCAGCAGCTTGGTTCAGTCTGGGACCAACGTCCTGACTTTC.

In its sample, this clonotype was seen a few times. This chain uses TRBV13 with TRBJ1-2, with D maybe TRBD1 (5 bases). Germline loops: CDR1 PRHDT, CDR2 FYEKMQ (reference sequence). Trimming shortened V by 4 bases and J by 7 bases, and 13 bases separated the two germline ends. The CDR3 totals 13 residues. CDR3 sequence (DNA): TGTGCCAGCAGCTCCCCGGTGGGGCTTGGCTACACCTTC. It yields the protein CASSSPVGLGYTF.

The rearrangement uses TRBV7-9 and TRBJ2-1; D possibly corresponds to TRBD2 (6 bases). V was trimmed by 6 bases and J by 0 bases, leaving 9 bases between them. The CDR3 has 14 amino acids. Germline V gene lookup returns CDR1 SEHNR and CDR2 FQNEAQ (reference sequence). CDR3 in DNA: TGTGCCAGCAGAAGGGGAGGCTCCTACAATGAGCAGTTCTTC. Protein: CASRRGGSYNEQFF.

This clonotype was seen ten or more times. The chain is built from TRBV6-1 and TRBJ1-1; tentatively, D is TRBD1 (5 bases). Germline assignment: CDR1 MNHNS and CDR2 SASEGT. V was cut by 6 bases and J by 3 bases, with 17 bases left in between. The CDR3 totals 15 residues. DNA of the CDR3: TGTGCCAGCAGGGAGGTGGGACTCGGGGACACTGAAGCTTTCTTT. It yields the protein CASREVGLGDTEAFF.

This clonotype was seen a handful of times. The chain combines TRBV7-8 with TRBJ1-3; D may be TRBD1 (5 bases). This CDR3 has 15 amino acids. Germline values: CDR1 SGHVS, CDR2 FQNEAQ. V lost 8 bases and J 0 bases, leaving 14 bases between the germline ends. Written as DNA, the CDR3 is TGTGCCAGCCGGGGGGGGGTTACCTCTGGAAACACCATATATTTT. The encoded protein is CASRGGVTSGNTIYF.

About this clonotype: At one end, the junction sequence differs from germline, possibly due to a read error. The V call is TRBV4-1, the J call TRBJ1-1; the match to TRBD1 covers 12 bases. The germline CDR1 and CDR2 sequences are MGHRA and YSYEKL. This CDR3 has 14 amino acids. This CDR3 reads CVSSHPGTGGAAFF. The CDR3 region has the DNA TGTGTCAGCAGCCATCCCGGGACAGGGGGCGCAGCTTTCTTT.

A word on this clonotype: A much larger clone differs from this one at a single base, so this may be a read error. The chain has TRBV7-8 and TRBJ2-1; D is uncertain. CDR3 size: 14 residues. From germline, CDR1 is SGHVS and CDR2 FQNEAQ. The CDR3 here is CDSSSRRASNEQFF. The CDR3 nucleotides read TGTGACAGCAGCTCCCGACGGGCGAGCAATGAGCAGTTCTTC.

The chain has TRBV2 and TRBJ2-2; no clear D. CDR3 length: 14 amino acids. Germline CDR1 and CDR2: SNHLY and FYNNEI. Trimming took 4 bases from V and 5 from J, leaving 11 bases between them. CDR3 coding DNA: TGTGCCAGCAGTGGGCCCCCGGTTACCGGGGAGCTGTTTTTT. This translates into CASSGPPVTGELFF.

J is TRBJ2-1 and V is TRBV5-5; a possible D gene is TRBD2 (6 bases). This CDR3 is 12 amino acids long. Germline loops: CDR1 SGHKS, CDR2 YYEKEE (reference sequence). Deletions cut 4 bases from V and 13 bases from J, with 15 bases between. CDR3 sequence reads: CASSPGGDLQFF. CDR3 bases: TGTGCCAGCAGCCCCGGAGGGGATCTTCAGTTCTTC.

This chain joins TRBV6-6 and TRBJ2-1; TRBD2 is a possible D gene (5 bases). Germline values: CDR1 MNHNY, CDR2 SVGAGI (reference sequence). V was clipped by 0 bases and J by 10 bases, with 19 bases between them. The CDR3 runs to 16 residues. This chain's CDR3 is CASSYSRSNREREQFF. The CDR3 DNA follows: TGTGCCAGCAGTTACTCGCGGTCGAATCGGGAAAGGGAGCAGTTCTTC.

The genes are TRBV4-1 and TRBJ1-1, with 8 nucleotides matching TRBD1. CDR1 is MGHRA, CDR2 YSYEKL, per germline. V shed 3 bases, J shed 4 bases, and the junction held 4 bases outside the gene matches. The CDR3 length is 14 residues. DNA of the CDR3: TGCGCCAGCAGCCAGGGACAGGAAGGCACTGAAGCTTTCTTT. Protein product: CASSQGQEGTEAFF.

The chain uses TRBV6-5 and TRBJ2-7, with a possible D match to TRBD2 (6 bases). The CDR3 is 15 amino acids. V lost 4 bases and J lost 4, with 17 bases in between. Germline V lookup: CDR1 MNHEY, CDR2 SVGAGI. CDR3 nucleotides: TGTGCCAGCAGTTTCTACTTACACGGGAGATACGAGCAGTACTTC. Translated: CASSFYLHGRYEQYF.

The rearrangement joins TRBV6-6 to TRBJ2-7, with 7 nucleotides matching TRBD2. Losses at the gene ends were 11 bases for V and 3 bases for J; bases not matched to a gene: 13. CDR3 size: 14 residues. Germline CDR1 MNHNY, CDR2 SVGAGI (reference sequence). CDR3: CAVGEGRKYYEQYF. CDR3 DNA: TGTGCCGTGGGGGAGGGGCGCAAATACTACGAGCAGTACTTC.

This clonotype has only a few counts. The chain joins TRBV9 to TRBJ1-1; perhaps TRBD1 as D (6 bases). CDR3 length: 14 amino acids. CDR1 SGDLS and CDR2 YYNGEE come from the germline V gene. The V end was cut by 4 bases, the J end by 1 base, with 11 bases between. The CDR3 sequence is CASSPGRGNTEAFF. The CDR3 coding sequence is TGTGCCAGCAGCCCCGGCAGGGGGAACACTGAAGCTTTCTTT.

The chain joins TRBV29-1 to TRBJ2-5, with 10 bases aligning to TRBD1. Germline-derived CDR1 and CDR2 are SQVTM and ANQGSEA. This CDR3 is built from 15 residues. V shed 2 bases and J 1 base; nucleotides not matched to a gene: 4. The CDR3 DNA is TGCAGCGTTGAAAGATGGGACAGGGGCCAAGAGACCCAGTACTTC. It translates to CSVERWDRGQETQYF.

This clonotype showed up many times. This chain connects TRBV7-8 to TRBJ2-1; 10 bases align to TRBD2. In germline, CDR1 is SGHVS, CDR2 FQNEAQ. This CDR3 is 15 amino acids long. V shed 0 bases and J 8 bases; nucleotides not matched to a gene: 4. CDR3 sequence (DNA): TGTGCCAGCAGCTTAGCGCTAGCGGGGGAGTATGAGCAGTTCTTC. Residues: CASSLALAGEYEQFF.